This T cell receptor beta chain was profiled in a study of a mutant IDH1 vaccine in newly diagnosed glioma. The wider study: Males made up about 60% and females around 38% of treated patients, whose mean age was 40.4 years. Patients were pretreated with radiotherapy, temozolomide, or both, mostly both.

CDR1 is MGHRA, CDR2 YSYEKL, per germline. The trim removed 4 bases at V and 1 base at J, leaving 8 bases unmatched. The CDR3 spans 18 residues. Profiled with immunoSEQ multiplex PCR; TCRdb holds only in-frame clones, not every one. The repertoire includes some 51,000 clones, 70% to 80% of them detected once, and 1.5% to 2% sits in the top ten. This clone came up once. Time point here: baseline, week 1 (first vaccination visit). Treatment defined: pre-vaccination baseline after standard-of-care therapy. Astrocytomas found in donors were new, WHO grade 3 or 4, IDH1-mutant and ATRX-lost. The receptor was isolated from a woman aged 40 to 50 with glioma. The specimen was PBMCs, collected from a glioma patient treated with radiotherapy, temozolomide or both. The V gene is TRBV4-1, the J gene TRBJ2-3, with 13 bases aligning to TRBD2. The CDR3 coding sequence is TGCGCCAGCAGCCTCCCGGGACTAGCGGGGTGGGGCACAGATACGCAGTATTTT. Its translation: CASSLPGLAGWGTDTQYF.